A selection of T cell receptor beta chains follows, all from one sample in a study of blood T cell repertoires in COVID-19. Only in-frame clones appear in the TCRdb table, and some are missing; sequencing was by immunoSEQ multiplex PCR. This sample has fewer than 200,000 clones, with roughly 80% found just once. Sequenced: peripheral blood. The receptors derive from a human donor in a cohort sampled during active COVID-19. The CDR3 runs from the conserved cysteine through the conserved F or W. The order of the fields is clone size, J gene, D gene, V gene, CDR3 protein, CDR3 DNA. The D gene is left open where the match is weak. The size entry is marked missing in some rows and otherwise reads once, few, many or a size class.

size: -
J: TRBJ1-4
D: -
V: TRBV21-1
CDR3: CASSKARGTGTNEKLFF
DNA: TGTGCCAGCAGCAAAGCGAGGGGGACGGGAACTAATGAAAAACTGTTTTTT

size: -
J: TRBJ2-3
D: TRBD2
V: TRBV7-2
CDR3: CASSLGTASGVRTDTQYF
DNA: TGTGCCAGCAGCTTAGGAACCGCTAGCGGGGTACGCACAGATACGCAGTATTTT

size: -
J: TRBJ2-2
D: -
V: TRBV9
CDR3: CASSVAANTGELFF
DNA: TGTGCCAGCAGCGTGGCAGCGAACACCGGGGAGCTGTTTTTT

size: -
J: TRBJ2-7
D: -
V: TRBV27
CDR3: CASSSAELSSYEQYF
DNA: TGTGCCAGCAGTTCCGCGGAACTAAGCTCCTACGAGCAGTACTTC

size: -
J: TRBJ2-3
D: TRBD2
V: TRBV29-1
CDR3: CSVTPALAVGDTQYF
DNA: TGCAGCGTGACCCCTGCCCTAGCGGTAGGGGATACGCAGTATTTT

size: -
J: TRBJ1-2
D: -
V: TRBV5-6
CDR3: CASGEWGTINYGYTF
DNA: TGTGCCAGCGGGGAGTGGGGTACTATTAACTATGGCTACACCTTC

size: -
J: TRBJ2-1
D: TRBD2
V: TRBV28
CDR3: CASSLRSGLAFNEQFF
DNA: TGTGCCAGCAGTTTAAGAAGCGGACTAGCATTCAATGAGCAGTTCTTC

size: few
J: TRBJ2-1
D: -
V: TRBV18
CDR3: CATIDSSYNEQFF
DNA: TGTGCCACTATAGACAGCTCCTACAATGAGCAGTTCTTC

size: -
J: TRBJ2-1
D: -
V: TRBV29-1
CDR3: CSVEANLIHPEQFF
DNA: TGCAGCGTTGAAGCTAATTTAATCCATCCCGAGCAGTTCTTC

size: -
J: TRBJ1-2
D: -
V: TRBV19
CDR3: CASSINFVRAGYTF
DNA: TGTGCCAGTAGTATTAATTTCGTGAGGGCTGGCTACACCTTC

size: once
J: TRBJ1-3
D: TRBD1
V: TRBV19
CDR3: CASTGDRDPGNTIYF
DNA: TGTGCCAGTACCGGGGACAGGGATCCTGGAAACACCATATATTTT

size: -
J: TRBJ1-1
D: TRBD1
V: TRBV4-1
CDR3: CASRADREPEAFF
DNA: TGCGCCAGCAGGGCAGACAGGGAACCTGAAGCTTTCTTT

size: -
J: TRBJ1-1
D: -
V: TRBV11-3
CDR3: CASSLLTEAFF
DNA: TGTGCCAGCAGCTTACTCACTGAAGCTTTCTTT

size: -
J: TRBJ2-5
D: -
V: TRBV12-3/TRBV12-4
CDR3: CASRPGVKETQYF
DNA: TGTGCCAGCAGACCCGGAGTTAAAGAGACCCAGTACTTC

size: -
J: TRBJ1-6
D: -
V: TRBV7-9
CDR3: CASSSSGDISYNSPLHF
DNA: TGTGCCAGCAGCTCCAGCGGGGACATCTCCTATAATTCACCCCTCCACTTT

size: -
J: TRBJ1-1
D: TRBD1
V: TRBV6-5
CDR3: CASRGTGDDTEAFF
DNA: TGTGCCAGCAGGGGTACAGGGGACGACACTGAAGCTTTCTTT

size: -
J: TRBJ2-1
D: -
V: TRBV3-1/TRBV3-2
CDR3: CASSQDLYDNEQFF
DNA: TGTGCCAGCAGCCAGGACTTATACGACAATGAGCAGTTCTTC

size: once
J: TRBJ1-1
D: -
V: TRBV2
CDR3: CASSEKHTNTEAFF
DNA: TGTGCCAGCAGTGAAAAACATACGAACACTGAAGCTTTCTTT

size: -
J: TRBJ1-2
D: -
V: TRBV25-1
CDR3: CASRDRYGYTF
DNA: TGTGCCAGTCGCGACAGATATGGCTACACCTTC

size: -
J: TRBJ1-6
D: -
V: TRBV2
CDR3: CASSGAAAPLHF
DNA: TGTGCCAGCAGTGGGGCAGCGGCGCCCCTCCACTTT

size: -
J: TRBJ1-5
D: -
V: TRBV12-3/TRBV12-4
CDR3: CASSFRGGQPQHF
DNA: TGTGCCAGCAGTTTTAGGGGGGGCCAGCCCCAGCATTTT

size: -
J: TRBJ2-2
D: TRBD2
V: TRBV5-4
CDR3: CASSEGLAGANTGELFF
DNA: TGTGCCAGCAGCGAGGGACTAGCGGGAGCGAACACCGGGGAGCTGTTTTTT

size: -
J: TRBJ1-2
D: -
V: TRBV7-3
CDR3: CASSEGGAGYGYTF
DNA: TGTGCCAGCAGCGAAGGCGGGGCGGGTTATGGCTACACCTTC

size: -
J: TRBJ2-7
D: -
V: TRBV9
CDR3: CASSVGPRSSPYEQYF
DNA: TGTGCCAGCAGCGTAGGCCCTAGGTCCTCCCCCTACGAGCAGTACTTC

size: -
J: TRBJ2-2
D: -
V: TRBV3-1/TRBV3-2
CDR3: CASSQTGFTGELFF
DNA: TGTGCCAGCAGCCAAACAGGGTTCACCGGGGAGCTGTTTTTT

size: few
J: TRBJ2-1
D: TRBD1
V: TRBV6-6
CDR3: CASSYPDRGLDNEQFF
DNA: TGTGCCAGCAGTTACCCGGACAGGGGGCTGGACAATGAGCAGTTCTTC

size: once
J: TRBJ2-7
D: -
V: TRBV28
CDR3: CASSPGAYEQYF
DNA: TGTGCCAGCAGTCCAGGGGCCTACGAGCAGTACTTC

size: -
J: TRBJ1-1
D: -
V: TRBV5-8
CDR3: CASSLAGKNTEAFF
DNA: TGTGCCAGCAGCTTGGCCGGGAAGAACACTGAAGCTTTCTTT

size: -
J: TRBJ2-3
D: TRBD1
V: TRBV6-5
CDR3: CASTRQGHTDTQYF
DNA: TGTGCCAGCACCCGACAGGGTCACACAGATACGCAGTATTTT

size: -
J: TRBJ2-3
D: -
V: TRBV20-1
CDR3: CSALYSDTQYF
DNA: TGCAGTGCCCTCTATTCGGATACGCAGTATTTT

size: -
J: TRBJ1-1
D: TRBD1
V: TRBV19
CDR3: CASSIGGGDSQAFF
DNA: TGTGCCAGTAGTATAGGGGGCGGGGACAGCCAAGCTTTCTTT

size: -
J: TRBJ1-1
D: TRBD1
V: TRBV5-4
CDR3: CASSWGDRDTEAFF
DNA: TGTGCCAGCAGCTGGGGGGACAGAGACACTGAAGCTTTCTTT

size: -
J: TRBJ1-2
D: -
V: TRBV20-1
CDR3: CSAGRGVGYTF
DNA: TGCAGTGCCGGGAGGGGTGTCGGCTACACCTTC

size: -
J: TRBJ2-7
D: -
V: TRBV12-3/TRBV12-4
CDR3: CASSLGQGYEQYF
DNA: TGTGCCAGCAGTTTGGGGCAGGGTTACGAGCAGTACTTC

size: -
J: TRBJ2-7
D: -
V: TRBV30
CDR3: CAWSVRRIAPVYYEQYF
DNA: TGTGCCTGGAGTGTAAGACGGATAGCCCCGGTCTACTACGAGCAGTACTTC

size: -
J: TRBJ1-2
D: -
V: TRBV4-1
CDR3: CASSQGSGQGRFYGYTF
DNA: TGCGCCAGCAGCCAAGGTTCGGGTCAGGGCCGTTTCTATGGCTACACCTTC

size: -
J: TRBJ1-2
D: -
V: TRBV11-2
CDR3: CATQDGFFEEGYTF
DNA: TGTGCCACCCAAGATGGGTTTTTTGAGGAGGGCTACACCTTC

size: -
J: TRBJ1-5
D: TRBD1
V: TRBV18
CDR3: CASSPVGQPNQPQHF
DNA: TGTGCCAGCTCACCAGTGGGACAGCCTAATCAGCCCCAGCATTTT

size: -
J: TRBJ1-3
D: -
V: TRBV18
CDR3: CASSQRPGNSGNTIYF
DNA: TGTGCCAGCTCACAACGTCCGGGAAACTCTGGAAACACCATATATTTT

size: -
J: TRBJ1-1
D: -
V: TRBV24-1
CDR3: CATSDFSGVGGNTEAFF
DNA: TGTGCCACCAGTGATTTCAGCGGGGTGGGGGGGAACACTGAAGCTTTCTTT

size: -
J: TRBJ1-5
D: -
V: TRBV6-6
CDR3: CASSYPTGGGVQPQHF
DNA: TGTGCCAGCAGTTACCCGACAGGTGGGGGGGTTCAGCCCCAGCATTTT

size: -
J: TRBJ1-5
D: -
V: TRBV27
CDR3: CASGPTNQPQHF
DNA: TGTGCCAGCGGGCCTACGAATCAGCCCCAGCATTTT

size: few
J: TRBJ1-2
D: -
V: TRBV19
CDR3: CASSTTGRGVPWYTF
DNA: TGTGCCAGTAGTACCACCGGGCGGGGAGTCCCTTGGTACACCTTC

size: -
J: TRBJ2-3
D: -
V: TRBV25-1
CDR3: CASSESVGVSDTQYF
DNA: TGTGCCAGCAGTGAATCGGTAGGGGTTTCAGATACGCAGTATTTT

size: -
J: TRBJ1-1
D: -
V: TRBV7-8
CDR3: CASSYRVAEAFF
DNA: TGTGCCAGCAGCTACAGGGTTGCTGAAGCTTTCTTT

size: few
J: TRBJ2-7
D: -
V: TRBV5-1
CDR3: CASSLAPGSSEQYF
DNA: TGCGCCAGCAGCTTGGCCCCGGGGTCTAGCGAGCAGTACTTC

size: -
J: TRBJ2-5
D: TRBD1
V: TRBV18
CDR3: CASSTLDRVGQETQYF
DNA: TGTGCCAGCTCAACGCTAGACAGGGTTGGACAAGAGACCCAGTACTTC

size: -
J: TRBJ1-4
D: -
V: TRBV7-2
CDR3: CASSTTGGNEKLFF
DNA: TGTGCCAGCAGCACGACAGGAGGAAATGAAAAACTGTTTTTT

size: -
J: TRBJ2-2
D: TRBD2
V: TRBV27
CDR3: CASSPRLAGETGELFF
DNA: TGTGCCAGCAGTCCTAGACTAGCGGGGGAGACCGGGGAGCTGTTTTTT

size: -
J: TRBJ2-1
D: TRBD2
V: TRBV24-1
CDR3: CATSGSGVNEQFF
DNA: TGTGCCACCAGTGGGAGCGGGGTCAATGAGCAGTTCTTC

size: once
J: TRBJ1-1
D: -
V: TRBV5-4
CDR3: CASSLGQEAEAFF
DNA: TGTGCCAGCAGCTTGGGACAGGAGGCTGAAGCTTTCTTT

size: -
J: TRBJ1-2
D: -
V: TRBV3-1/TRBV3-2
CDR3: CASSQDGGGRGRNYGYTF
DNA: TGTGCCAGCAGCCAAGATGGCGGGGGGCGCGGGAGAAACTATGGCTACACCTTC

size: -
J: TRBJ2-7
D: TRBD1
V: TRBV3-1/TRBV3-2
CDR3: CASSPLSGGGSHEQYF
DNA: TGTGCCAGCAGCCCACTCTCAGGGGGTGGGAGCCACGAGCAGTACTTC

size: once
J: TRBJ2-1
D: TRBD2
V: TRBV5-1
CDR3: CASSLGASGVGINIDNEQFF
DNA: TGCGCCAGCAGCTTGGGCGCTAGCGGTGTGGGGATAAATATAGACAATGAGCAGTTCTTC

size: once
J: TRBJ2-3
D: -
V: TRBV5-1
CDR3: CASSLGTSTDTQYF
DNA: TGCGCCAGCAGCTTGGGGACTAGCACAGATACGCAGTATTTT

size: -
J: TRBJ2-5
D: TRBD1
V: TRBV7-2
CDR3: CASSFPDRGRETQYF
DNA: TGTGCCAGCAGCTTCCCCGACAGGGGGAGAGAGACCCAGTACTTC

size: -
J: TRBJ1-2
D: -
V: TRBV21-1
CDR3: CASSKRGGVIYGYTF
DNA: TGTGCCAGCAGCAAACGAGGAGGAGTAATCTATGGCTACACCTTC